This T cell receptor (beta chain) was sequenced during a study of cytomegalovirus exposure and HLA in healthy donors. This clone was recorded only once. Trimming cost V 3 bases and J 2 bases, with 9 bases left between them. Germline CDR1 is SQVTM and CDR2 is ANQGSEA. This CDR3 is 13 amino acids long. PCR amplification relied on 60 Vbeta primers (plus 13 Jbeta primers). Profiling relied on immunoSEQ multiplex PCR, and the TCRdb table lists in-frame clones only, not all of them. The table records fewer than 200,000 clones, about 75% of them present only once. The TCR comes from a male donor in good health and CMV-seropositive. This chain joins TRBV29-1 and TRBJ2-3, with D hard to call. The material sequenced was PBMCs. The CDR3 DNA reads TGCAGCGTTGATCATGGAGCCACAGATACGCAGTATTTT. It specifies CSVDHGATDTQYF.